Listed below are T cell receptor beta chains from one sample, sequenced in a study of patients and donors after allogeneic stem cell transplantation. One entry per CDR3 protein, called by TCRdb with MiXCR from the RT-PCR reads. The table records about a million distinct CDR3 sequences, roughly 17% of them present only once. The sample was blood, either unsorted or a sorted T cell fraction (not recorded which). All receptors derive from a human donor who was either an allogeneic HSCT recipient or a stem cell or donor lymphocyte infusion donor (not recorded which). It is not recorded whose cells these are; they may come from a transplant donor. CDR3s include the opening cysteine and the closing phenylalanine or tryptophan. The D gene is left open where the match is weak. Clone size, where shown, is once, few, many, or a class for clones that have expanded.

d_call j_call v_call clone_size cdr3_nt cdr3_aa
NA TRBJ2-3 TRBV29-1 NA TGCAGCGTTGAAGAGGTGGTGAGCACAGATACGCAGTATTTT CSVEEVVSTDTQYF
NA TRBJ1-2 TRBV28 few TGTGCCAGCATGACCCCGACAGGCCCCTATGGCTACACCTTC CASMTPTGPYGYTF
TRBD1 TRBJ2-7 TRBV6-5 NA TGTGCCGGGGGACAGGGTGACGAGCAGTACTTC CAGGQGDEQYF
TRBD1 TRBJ1-3 TRBV11-1 few TGTGCCAGCAGCTTAGTGATGACAGGGAGGGCCCCTGGAAACACCATATATTTT CASSLVMTGRAPGNTIYF
NA TRBJ1-1 TRBV6-1 NA TGTGCCAGCAGTCGTTCCGGCCCCCAATCTGAAGCTTTCTTT CASSRSGPQSEAFF
TRBD1 TRBJ1-2 TRBV5-1 once TGCGCCAGCAGCCCGTCGGGACAGGAAGTCAGGGTTGGCTATGGCTACACCTTC CASSPSGQEVRVGYGYTF
NA TRBJ1-1 TRBV12-3/TRBV12-4 NA TGTGCCAGCAACGAAGACATTGAAGCTTTCTTT CASNEDIEAFF
NA TRBJ2-7 TRBV12-3/TRBV12-4 few TGTGCCAGCAGGGCAGGCACGGCGGTCTACGAGCAGTACTTC CASRAGTAVYEQYF
NA TRBJ2-6 TRBV29-1 NA TGCAGCGTTGGACTTCGTGAGTCCGGGGCCAACGTCCTGACTTTC CSVGLRESGANVLTF
TRBD1 TRBJ1-6 TRBV5-6 NA TGTGCCAGCAGCTCCGGGGACAGGGGTAATTCACCCCTCCACTTT CASSSGDRGNSPLHF
TRBD1 TRBJ1-1 TRBV6-2/TRBV6-3 few TGTGCCAGCAGTTATCGTCGTCGGGACAGGGGTTACACTGAAGCTTTCTTT CASSYRRRDRGYTEAFF
TRBD1 TRBJ2-3 TRBV27 few TGTGCCAGCAGCAAGACAGGGGTGGGAGATACGCAGTATTTT CASSKTGVGDTQYF
NA TRBJ2-3 TRBV20-1 few TGCAGTGCTGGTCGGGATCCAGATACGCAGTATTTT CSAGRDPDTQYF
NA TRBJ2-7 TRBV7-9 NA TGTGCCAGCAGCCCCGATACAGGGTGGTACGAGCAGTACTTC CASSPDTGWYEQYF
TRBD1 TRBJ2-3 TRBV12-3/TRBV12-4 few TGTGCCAGCAATAACAGGGGAGAAGGAGATACGCAGTATTTT CASNNRGEGDTQYF
TRBD1 TRBJ2-7 TRBV27 few TGTGCCAGCAGTATATCCGGGACAGGGTTGAACGAGCAGTACTTC CASSISGTGLNEQYF
NA TRBJ2-1 TRBV30 few TGTGCCTGGAGTGTGCCAGGGAGCTCCTACAATGAGCAGTTCTTC CAWSVPGSSYNEQFF
NA TRBJ2-6 TRBV24-1 few TGTGCCACCAGTGATCCAGGGGTATCAGGGGCCAACGTCCTGACTTTC CATSDPGVSGANVLTF
NA TRBJ2-7 TRBV20-1 few TGCAGTGCTTTTTTTTCCTACGAGCAGTACTTC CSAFFSYEQYF
NA TRBJ2-3 TRBV15 NA TGTGCCACCAGCAGGTCAGTAGGCGATACGCAGTATTTT CATSRSVGDTQYF
TRBD2 TRBJ2-3 TRBV2 once TGTGCCAGCAGTGAAGTTCATAGTGAGCGGGAGGGCCAAGATACGCAGTATTTT CASSEVHSEREGQDTQYF
NA TRBJ1-4 TRBV10-3 few TGTGCCATCAGTGAAGGTGGCAGACTGTTTTTT CAISEGGRLFF
TRBD1 TRBJ2-7 TRBV5-1 NA TGCGCCAGCAGCTTGTCGGCCGGGACAGTTACCTACGAGCAGTACTTC CASSLSAGTVTYEQYF
NA TRBJ2-7 TRBV6-5 NA TGTGCCAGCAGTTACTCGATCGGCAGGGCGCCGTCCTACGAGCAGTACTTC CASSYSIGRAPSYEQYF
NA TRBJ2-3 TRBV12-3/TRBV12-4 NA TGTGCCAGCAGCCTAGAAAAACACGGAGTAAGCAGGGATTTT CASSLEKHGVSRDF
NA TRBJ1-1 TRBV20-1 NA TGCAGTGCGGTCCCAGGGTTAACTGAAGCTTTCTTT CSAVPGLTEAFF
NA TRBJ1-2 TRBV7-8 NA TGTGCCAGCAGCTTACTAGCGGGAGAAGGACAAAACTATGGCTACACCTTC CASSLLAGEGQNYGYTF
TRBD1 TRBJ1-2 TRBV27 NA TGTGCCAGCAGTTTACTGGACAGGTCTGGCGGCTACACCTTC CASSLLDRSGGYTF
TRBD1 TRBJ2-3 TRBV7-2 few TGTGCCAGCAGCTTACGACAGGGGATCAGCACAGATACGCAGTATTTT CASSLRQGISTDTQYF
TRBD1 TRBJ1-5 TRBV7-8 many TGTGCCAGCAACTCGGACAGGGGGCTGGATCAGCCCCAGCATTTT CASNSDRGLDQPQHF
NA TRBJ2-1 TRBV7-2 many TGTGCCAGCAGCTTAGAAACCGGCTCCTACAATGAGCAGTTCTTC CASSLETGSYNEQFF
TRBD1 TRBJ1-2 TRBV29-1 few TGCAGCGCCCGAAGCAGGACAGGGCGGGATGGCTACACCTTC CSARSRTGRDGYTF
TRBD1 TRBJ2-7 TRBV12-3/TRBV12-4 NA TGTGCCAGCAGTTCAACTTCCGGGACAGGGGTCTTCGTGCAGTACTTC CASSSTSGTGVFVQYF
NA TRBJ2-3 TRBV10-3 NA TGTGCCATCAGTGATCCGGGGGGCCCGGCAGATACGCAGTATTTT CAISDPGGPADTQYF
NA TRBJ2-7 TRBV15 NA TGTGCCACCAGCAGAGTTGGCAACTCCTACGAGCAGTACTTC CATSRVGNSYEQYF
TRBD2 TRBJ2-5 TRBV12-3/TRBV12-4 few TGTGCCAGCAGTTTCTGTCCAAGGACTAGCGGGTGTCAAGAGACCCAGTACTTC CASSFCPRTSGCQETQYF
TRBD1 TRBJ1-6 TRBV20-1 few TGCAGTGCTAGAGAGGGGGACAGGGCGCCCCTCCACTTT CSAREGDRAPLHF
NA TRBJ2-3 TRBV5-1 few TGCGCCAGCAGTTCCCGAAACACAGATACGCAGTATTTT CASSSRNTDTQYF
NA TRBJ1-6 TRBV6-2/TRBV6-3 few TGTGCCAGCAGTTACGACAGTAAGAAGGTCACCTATAATTCACCCCTCCACTTT CASSYDSKKVTYNSPLHF
NA TRBJ2-4 TRBV12-3/TRBV12-4 few TGTGCCAGCAGTTTCGCAGGGGCGCCAAACAAAAACATTCAGTACTTC CASSFAGAPNKNIQYF
NA TRBJ2-7 TRBV5-6 NA TGTGCCAGCAGCCCGGCGCCCGAGACCCTCTTCTACGAGCAGTACTTC CASSPAPETLFYEQYF
TRBD1 TRBJ2-7 TRBV5-1 NA TGCGCCAGCGAAGAAGGGGGCGGTCGGGAGCAGTACTTC CASEEGGGREQYF
TRBD2 TRBJ2-5 TRBV28 few TGTGCCAGCAGTTTACCGCGGGGGGTCCAAGAGACCCAGTACTTC CASSLPRGVQETQYF
NA TRBJ1-2 TRBV6-5 few TGTGCCAGCAGTTACTCGCGGACAGTTAACTATGGCTACACCTTC CASSYSRTVNYGYTF
NA TRBJ2-5 TRBV5-1 NA TGCGCCAGCAGCTTGACAGAGACTCAAGAGACCCAGTACTTC CASSLTETQETQYF
NA TRBJ2-7 TRBV5-1 NA TGCGCCAGCAGCTCGGCCACAGGGTACGAGCAGTACTTC CASSSATGYEQYF
NA TRBJ2-1 TRBV12-3/TRBV12-4 NA TGTGCCAGCAGTTTACGGGGGGCTCTATACAATGAGCAGTTCTTC CASSLRGALYNEQFF
NA TRBJ1-1 TRBV4-3 NA TGCGCCAGCAGCCGAGGGTTTATATTAGGGACTGAAGCTTTCTTT CASSRGFILGTEAFF
TRBD2 TRBJ2-1 TRBV10-3 NA TGTGCCATCAGTGAGAAGCGGGAGGGGAATGAGCAGTTCTTC CAISEKREGNEQFF
NA TRBJ2-1 TRBV12-3/TRBV12-4 few TGTGCCAGCAGTCCGACCCGGAAGGGCCCCAATGAGCAGTTCTTC CASSPTRKGPNEQFF
NA TRBJ2-5 TRBV9 few TGTGCCAGCAGCGTAGCTGAGGGCTACCCAGAAGAGACCCAGTACTTC CASSVAEGYPEETQYF
NA TRBJ1-2 TRBV7-9 NA TGTGCCAGCAGTCCAGACAGACTTAACTATGGCTACACCTTC CASSPDRLNYGYTF
TRBD2 TRBJ2-2 TRBV11-3 NA TGTGCCAGCAGCTTAGATGCCCTAGCGGGAGGCACCGGGGAGCTGTTTTTT CASSLDALAGGTGELFF
TRBD1 TRBJ1-1 TRBV6-1 many TGTGCCAGCAGCCGACAGGGGGAAGGGGCTGAAGCTTTCTTT CASSRQGEGAEAFF
NA TRBJ2-7 TRBV3-1 NA TGTGCCAGCAGCTTGGCTGGAGCCGGGGGGCACGAGCAGTACTTC CASSLAGAGGHEQYF
NA TRBJ2-7 TRBV24-1 NA TGTGCCACCAGAGACCCGGGACCGCCCCCGGGCGAGCAGTACTTC CATRDPGPPPGEQYF
NA TRBJ1-2 TRBV12-3/TRBV12-4 few TGTGCCAGCAGTTTTTTGCCAGGACCTTATGGCTACACCTTC CASSFLPGPYGYTF
NA TRBJ1-1 TRBV30 NA TGTGCCTGGAGTAACGGGCCGAACACTGAAGCTTTCTTT CAWSNGPNTEAFF